This TCR beta chain was recovered during a study of blood T cell repertoires in COVID-19. During active infection, Seattle patients enrolled and were then monitored through disease. Trimming pared 3 bases from V and 0 bases from J, leaving 8 bases between. Germline V gene sequence: CDR1 MDHEN, CDR2 SYDVKM. The CDR3 contains 14 residues. Sequencing was performed with immunoSEQ multiplex PCR; in TCRdb, only in-frame clones are kept and a portion is missing. This table has a few hundred thousand clones, 75% to 95% appearing once. The sequence derives from a woman in her thirties with COVID-19, enrolled during active disease. The rearrangement links TRBV28 to TRBJ1-1; no firm D call. Sequenced: peripheral blood. For the CDR3, the DNA is TGTGCCAGCAGTTTGCTCAGTGTGAACACTGAAGCTTTCTTT. The encoded protein is CASSLLSVNTEAFF.